This T cell receptor beta chain was captured in a study of T-cell memory formation after mild COVID-19. In the study overall: TCR clusters were mostly confined to one donor each.

The CDR3 extends over 16 amino acids. Trimming stripped 0 bases from V and 2 bases from J, with 13 bases between. Germline V gene sequence: CDR1 SGHAT, CDR2 FQNNGV. Employing constant-segment primers, 5'RACE generated TCR alpha and TCR beta cDNA libraries bearing sample barcodes and UMIs. TCRdb re-called the 5' RACE reads through MiXCR, storing one row per CDR3 protein. The sample holds 100,000 to 140,000 distinct CDR3 sequences; roughly an eighth are singletons and the top ten take around two fifths. Study-level findings and limits: The finding that pre-infection memory included some responding clones suggested that cross-reactive memory joined.

This clonotype turned up a few times. Its antigen is not identified. Sequencing used PBMCs or a T cell subset sorted from them (not recorded which). The receptor was derived from a man aged 18 to 35 who had mild COVID-19 (a few samples of this study predate the infection). Cell type and time point are not known. The chain is built from TRBV11-2 and TRBJ2-5; maybe TRBD2 (6 bases). The CDR3 DNA sequence: TGTGCCAGCAGCTTAGATCTAGCGACAGTACAAGAGACCCAGTACTTC. It specifies CASSLDLATVQETQYF.